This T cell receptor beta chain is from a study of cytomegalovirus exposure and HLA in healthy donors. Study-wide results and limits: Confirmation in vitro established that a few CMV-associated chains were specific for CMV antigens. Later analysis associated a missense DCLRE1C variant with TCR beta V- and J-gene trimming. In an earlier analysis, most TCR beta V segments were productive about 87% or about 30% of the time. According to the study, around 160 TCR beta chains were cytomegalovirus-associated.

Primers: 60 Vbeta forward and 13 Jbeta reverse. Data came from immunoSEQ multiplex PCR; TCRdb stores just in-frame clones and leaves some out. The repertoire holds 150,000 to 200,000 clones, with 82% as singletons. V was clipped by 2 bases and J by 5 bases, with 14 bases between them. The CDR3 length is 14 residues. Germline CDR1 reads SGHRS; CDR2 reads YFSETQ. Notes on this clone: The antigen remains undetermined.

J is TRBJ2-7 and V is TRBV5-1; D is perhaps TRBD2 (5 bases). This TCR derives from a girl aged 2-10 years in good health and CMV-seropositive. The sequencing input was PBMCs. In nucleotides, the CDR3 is TGCGCCAGCAGCTTTATAGAGGGTTTGAACGAGCAGTACTTC. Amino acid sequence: CASSFIEGLNEQYF.